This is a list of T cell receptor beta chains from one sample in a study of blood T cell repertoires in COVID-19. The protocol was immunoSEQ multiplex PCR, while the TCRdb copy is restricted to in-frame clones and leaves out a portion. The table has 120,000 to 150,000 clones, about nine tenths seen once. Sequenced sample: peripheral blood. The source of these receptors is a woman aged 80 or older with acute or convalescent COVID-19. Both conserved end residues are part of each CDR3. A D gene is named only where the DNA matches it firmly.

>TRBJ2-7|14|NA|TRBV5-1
TGCGCCAGCAGCCTCCAGGTGAGCTCCTACGAGCAGTACTTC
CASSLQVSSYEQYF
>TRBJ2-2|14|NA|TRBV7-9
TGTGCCAGCAGCTTGCCCCGGGATACCGGGGAGCTGTTTTTT
CASSLPRDTGELFF
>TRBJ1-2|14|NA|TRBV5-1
TGCGCCAGCAGCTACACAGGTCCGCCGTCCGGCTACACCTTC
CASSYTGPPSGYTF
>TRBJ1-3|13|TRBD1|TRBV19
TGTGCTACAGGGACAGGGGTATTTCACACCATATATTTT
CATGTGVFHTIYF
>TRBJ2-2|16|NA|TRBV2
TGTGCCAGCGGCCTGGGGCAAGGCCCGAACACCGGGGAGCTGTTTTTT
CASGLGQGPNTGELFF
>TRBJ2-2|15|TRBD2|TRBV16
TGTGCCAGCAGCCTTCGTAGCGGGGGCACCGGGGAGCTGTTTTTT
CASSLRSGGTGELFF
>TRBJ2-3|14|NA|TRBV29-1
TGCAGCGCTTCTCGGGACATTAGCACAGATACGCAGTATTTT
CSASRDISTDTQYF
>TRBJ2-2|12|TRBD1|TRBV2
TGTGCCAGCACGGGACAGGCCGGGGAGCTGTTTTTT
CASTGQAGELFF
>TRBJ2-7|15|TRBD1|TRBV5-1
TGCGCCAGCAGCGCCCCCGGGACAGGGGCCTACGAGCAGTACTTC
CASSAPGTGAYEQYF
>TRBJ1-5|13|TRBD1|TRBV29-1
TGCAGCGTGGGACAGGGGTACAATCAGCCCCAGCATTTT
CSVGQGYNQPQHF